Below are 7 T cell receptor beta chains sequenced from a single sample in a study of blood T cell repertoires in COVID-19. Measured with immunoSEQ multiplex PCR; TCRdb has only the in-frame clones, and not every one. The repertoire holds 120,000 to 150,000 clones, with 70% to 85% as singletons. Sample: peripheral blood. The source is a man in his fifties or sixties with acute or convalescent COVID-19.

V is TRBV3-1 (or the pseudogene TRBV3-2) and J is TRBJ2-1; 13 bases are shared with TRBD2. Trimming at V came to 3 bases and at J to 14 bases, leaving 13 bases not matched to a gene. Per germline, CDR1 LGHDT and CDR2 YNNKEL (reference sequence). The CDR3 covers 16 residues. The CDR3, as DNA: TGTGCCAGCAGCCAGATCACCGGGACTAGCGGGGTAAGGGAGTTCTTC. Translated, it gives CASSQITGTSGVREFF.

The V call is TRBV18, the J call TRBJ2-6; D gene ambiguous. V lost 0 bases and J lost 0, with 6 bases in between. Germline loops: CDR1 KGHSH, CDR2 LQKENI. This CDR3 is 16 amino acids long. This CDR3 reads CASSPPTGSGANVLTF. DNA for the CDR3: TGTGCCAGCTCACCACCTACCGGCTCTGGGGCCAACGTCCTGACTTTC.

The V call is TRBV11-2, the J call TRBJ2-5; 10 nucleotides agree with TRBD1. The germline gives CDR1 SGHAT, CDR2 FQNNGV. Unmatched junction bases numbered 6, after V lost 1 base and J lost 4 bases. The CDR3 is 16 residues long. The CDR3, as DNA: TGTGCCAGCAGCTTAGGAGAGACAGGGGGCGTAGAGACCCAGTACTTC. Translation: CASSLGETGGVETQYF.

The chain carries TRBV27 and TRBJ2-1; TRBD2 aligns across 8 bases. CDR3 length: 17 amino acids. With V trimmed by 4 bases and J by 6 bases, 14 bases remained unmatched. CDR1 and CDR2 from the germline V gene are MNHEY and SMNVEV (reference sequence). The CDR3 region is CASSSHRVSGSLNEQFF. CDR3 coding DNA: TGTGCCAGCAGTTCCCATCGGGTGAGCGGGAGTCTCAATGAGCAGTTCTTC.

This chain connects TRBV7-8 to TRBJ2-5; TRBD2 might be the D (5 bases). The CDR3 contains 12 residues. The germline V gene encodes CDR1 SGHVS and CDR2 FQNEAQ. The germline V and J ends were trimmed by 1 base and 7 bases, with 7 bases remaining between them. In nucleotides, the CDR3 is TGTGCCAGCAGCTTAGTGAGCGGGACCCAGTACTTC. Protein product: CASSLVSGTQYF. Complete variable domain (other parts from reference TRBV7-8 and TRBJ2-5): GAGVSQSPRYKVAKRGQDVALRCDPISGHVSLFWYQQALGQGPEFLTYFQNEAQLDKSGLPSDRFFAERPEGSVSTLKIQRTQQEDSAVYLCASSLVSGTQYFGPGTRLLVL.

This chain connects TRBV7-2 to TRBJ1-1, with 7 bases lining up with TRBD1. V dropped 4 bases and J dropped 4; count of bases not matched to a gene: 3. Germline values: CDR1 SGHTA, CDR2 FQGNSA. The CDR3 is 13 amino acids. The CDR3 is CASSYRQGTEAFF. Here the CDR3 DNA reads TGTGCCAGCAGCTACCGACAGGGCACTGAAGCTTTCTTT.

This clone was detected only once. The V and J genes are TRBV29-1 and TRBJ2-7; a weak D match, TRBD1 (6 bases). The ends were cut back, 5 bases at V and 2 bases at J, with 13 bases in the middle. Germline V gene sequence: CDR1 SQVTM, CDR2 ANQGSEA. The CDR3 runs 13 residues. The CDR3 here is CSVTDRYAYEQYF. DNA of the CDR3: TGCAGCGTTACCGACAGGTACGCCTACGAGCAGTACTTC.